These T cell receptor beta chains were read from a single sample in a study of blood T cell repertoires in COVID-19. The protocol was immunoSEQ multiplex PCR, while the TCRdb copy is restricted to in-frame clones and leaves out a portion. Found here are 150,000 to 200,000 clones, roughly nine tenths of them singletons; the top ten hold roughly 6.7%. Specimen: peripheral blood. The receptors shown here come from a middle-aged man with acute or convalescent COVID-19. The CDR3 runs from the conserved cysteine through the conserved F or W. A D gene is named only where the DNA matches it firmly. The listing skips clone size in some rows; elsewhere it reads once, few, many or a size class.

j_call: TRBJ2-3; clone_size: -; d_call: -; v_call: TRBV5-1; cdr3_aa: CASSRSVGTDTQYF; cdr3_nt: TGCGCCAGCAGCCGTTCGGTGGGCACAGATACGCAGTATTTT
j_call: TRBJ1-6; clone_size: -; d_call: TRBD1; v_call: TRBV2; cdr3_aa: CASKLGGQGVSPLHF; cdr3_nt: TGTGCCAGCAAATTAGGGGGACAGGGGGTCTCACCCCTCCACTTT
j_call: TRBJ2-2; clone_size: -; d_call: -; v_call: TRBV11-2; cdr3_aa: CASSFRGAFTGELFF; cdr3_nt: TGTGCCAGCAGCTTTCGGGGGGCGTTCACCGGGGAGCTGTTTTTT
j_call: TRBJ2-3; clone_size: once; d_call: -; v_call: TRBV27; cdr3_aa: CASSPGAGEEDTQYF; cdr3_nt: TGTGCCAGCAGTCCAGGGGCGGGGGAGGAAGATACGCAGTATTTT
j_call: TRBJ1-5; clone_size: -; d_call: -; v_call: TRBV30; cdr3_aa: CAWSPRGGRPQHF; cdr3_nt: TGTGCCTGGAGTCCGCGGGGGGGGAGGCCCCAGCATTTT
j_call: TRBJ1-4; clone_size: -; d_call: -; v_call: TRBV27; cdr3_aa: CASSFGGGAALEKLFF; cdr3_nt: TGTGCCAGCAGTTTCGGGGGGGGCGCGGCGTTGGAAAAACTGTTTTTT
j_call: TRBJ2-5; clone_size: -; d_call: TRBD2; v_call: TRBV14; cdr3_aa: CASSQGPSGAETQYF; cdr3_nt: TGTGCCAGCAGCCAAGGCCCTAGCGGGGCCGAGACCCAGTACTTC
j_call: TRBJ2-1; clone_size: -; d_call: TRBD2; v_call: TRBV12-5; cdr3_aa: CASGSHRTSGYNEQFF; cdr3_nt: TGTGCTAGTGGTTCTCATCGGACTAGCGGTTACAATGAGCAGTTCTTC
j_call: TRBJ1-5; clone_size: -; d_call: TRBD1; v_call: TRBV19; cdr3_aa: CASSSRQGHQPQHF; cdr3_nt: TGTGCCAGTAGTTCTAGACAGGGACATCAGCCCCAGCATTTT
j_call: TRBJ1-2; clone_size: once; d_call: -; v_call: TRBV12-3/TRBV12-4; cdr3_aa: CASSSLLVGYTF; cdr3_nt: TGTGCCAGCAGTTCCCTTCTAGTCGGCTACACCTTC
j_call: TRBJ2-1; clone_size: -; d_call: TRBD2; v_call: TRBV5-1; cdr3_aa: CASSSRTSKYEQFF; cdr3_nt: TGCGCCAGCAGCTCTCGGACTAGCAAGTATGAGCAGTTCTTC
j_call: TRBJ2-7; clone_size: -; d_call: TRBD1; v_call: TRBV5-1; cdr3_aa: CASSEPRQGSYEQYF; cdr3_nt: TGCGCCAGCAGCGAACCTAGACAGGGCTCCTACGAGCAGTACTTC
j_call: TRBJ2-1; clone_size: -; d_call: TRBD1; v_call: TRBV5-1; cdr3_aa: CASSLRDRDYEQFF; cdr3_nt: TGCGCCAGCAGCCTCCGGGACAGGGACTATGAGCAGTTCTTC
j_call: TRBJ1-4; clone_size: once; d_call: TRBD1; v_call: TRBV19; cdr3_aa: CASSIDRDRNEKLFF; cdr3_nt: TGTGCCAGTAGTATCGATCGGGACAGGAATGAAAAACTGTTTTTT
j_call: TRBJ2-7; clone_size: -; d_call: TRBD1; v_call: TRBV5-4; cdr3_aa: CASRPGQGSYEQYF; cdr3_nt: TGTGCCAGCAGGCCGGGACAGGGATCCTACGAGCAGTACTTC
j_call: TRBJ1-5; clone_size: few; d_call: -; v_call: TRBV27; cdr3_aa: CASSLLGHPNWSNQPQHF; cdr3_nt: TGTGCCAGCAGTTTACTAGGACACCCGAACTGGAGCAATCAGCCCCAGCATTTT
j_call: TRBJ2-1; clone_size: -; d_call: -; v_call: TRBV7-8; cdr3_aa: CASSVLNEQFF; cdr3_nt: TGTGCCAGCAGCGTACTCAATGAGCAGTTCTTC
j_call: TRBJ2-4; clone_size: -; d_call: TRBD2; v_call: TRBV15; cdr3_aa: CATSSGGTKNIQYF; cdr3_nt: TGTGCCACCAGCAGCGGGGGGACCAAAAACATTCAGTACTTC
j_call: TRBJ1-1; clone_size: -; d_call: TRBD1; v_call: TRBV6-5; cdr3_aa: CASSQTGWTEAFF; cdr3_nt: TGTGCCAGCAGCCAGACAGGGTGGACTGAAGCTTTCTTT
j_call: TRBJ1-2; clone_size: once; d_call: TRBD1; v_call: TRBV7-2; cdr3_aa: CASSSNRGYGYTF; cdr3_nt: TGTGCCAGCAGTTCAAACAGGGGCTATGGCTACACCTTC
j_call: TRBJ2-1; clone_size: few; d_call: TRBD2; v_call: TRBV19; cdr3_aa: CASNKRGVDEQFF; cdr3_nt: TGTGCCAGTAATAAGCGGGGGGTAGATGAGCAGTTCTTC
j_call: TRBJ1-1; clone_size: -; d_call: TRBD1; v_call: TRBV12-3/TRBV12-4; cdr3_aa: CASTGGFEAFF; cdr3_nt: TGTGCCAGTACAGGGGGCTTTGAAGCTTTCTTT
j_call: TRBJ1-5; clone_size: -; d_call: TRBD1; v_call: TRBV10-3; cdr3_aa: CAIGGTGDQPQHF; cdr3_nt: TGTGCCATCGGAGGGACAGGGGATCAGCCCCAGCATTTT
j_call: TRBJ2-7; clone_size: -; d_call: -; v_call: TRBV5-1; cdr3_aa: CASSLGTNSEQYF; cdr3_nt: TGCGCCAGCAGCTTGGGTACCAACAGCGAGCAGTACTTC
j_call: TRBJ1-2; clone_size: -; d_call: TRBD1; v_call: TRBV30; cdr3_aa: CAWRSGGQDYGYTF; cdr3_nt: TGTGCCTGGAGGTCAGGAGGACAGGACTATGGCTACACCTTC
j_call: TRBJ1-1; clone_size: -; d_call: -; v_call: TRBV5-8; cdr3_aa: CASSLTGNTEAFF; cdr3_nt: TGTGCCAGCAGCTTGACAGGGAACACTGAAGCTTTCTTT
j_call: TRBJ2-3; clone_size: -; d_call: -; v_call: TRBV9; cdr3_aa: CASSVATRVPSLGGTDTQYF; cdr3_nt: TGTGCCAGCAGCGTAGCTACTCGGGTCCCAAGTCTCGGGGGCACAGATACGCAGTATTTT
j_call: TRBJ1-1; clone_size: -; d_call: TRBD1; v_call: TRBV18; cdr3_aa: CASSPPKWDSAEAFF; cdr3_nt: TGTGCCAGCTCACCACCGAAGTGGGACAGTGCTGAAGCTTTCTTT
j_call: TRBJ1-1; clone_size: few; d_call: -; v_call: TRBV11-2; cdr3_aa: CASSPVRYPEAFF; cdr3_nt: TGTGCCAGCAGCCCGGTACGTTACCCTGAAGCTTTCTTT
j_call: TRBJ1-5; clone_size: -; d_call: -; v_call: TRBV2; cdr3_aa: CASSNTRYSNQPQHF; cdr3_nt: TGTGCCAGCAGTAACACACGTTATAGCAATCAGCCCCAGCATTTT
j_call: TRBJ1-1; clone_size: -; d_call: TRBD1; v_call: TRBV6-6; cdr3_aa: CASSWPGQGSLAFF; cdr3_nt: TGTGCCAGCAGTTGGCCGGGACAGGGTTCCTTAGCTTTCTTT
j_call: TRBJ2-3; clone_size: -; d_call: TRBD2; v_call: TRBV10-2; cdr3_aa: CASSEGLAGGTDTQYF; cdr3_nt: TGCGCCAGCAGTGAGGGCCTAGCGGGGGGAACAGATACGCAGTATTTT
j_call: TRBJ1-3; clone_size: -; d_call: TRBD1; v_call: TRBV30; cdr3_aa: CAWQGQGIGNTIYF; cdr3_nt: TGTGCCTGGCAGGGACAGGGGATAGGAAACACCATATATTTT
j_call: TRBJ2-3; clone_size: -; d_call: TRBD2; v_call: TRBV7-2; cdr3_aa: CASSLGGTTSTDTQYF; cdr3_nt: TGTGCCAGCAGCTTAGGGGGGACTACTAGCACAGATACGCAGTATTTT
j_call: TRBJ2-5; clone_size: -; d_call: TRBD1; v_call: TRBV28; cdr3_aa: CASSITGGETQYF; cdr3_nt: TGTGCCAGCAGTATAACAGGGGGAGAGACCCAGTACTTC
j_call: TRBJ1-2; clone_size: -; d_call: -; v_call: TRBV25-1; cdr3_aa: CASSERGLGGYGYTF; cdr3_nt: TGTGCCAGCAGTGAACGGGGACTCGGAGGCTATGGCTACACCTTC
j_call: TRBJ1-6; clone_size: -; d_call: TRBD1; v_call: TRBV30; cdr3_aa: CAWSVKPLFGGGTDSPLHF; cdr3_nt: TGTGCCTGGAGTGTAAAACCCCTCTTTGGAGGGGGCACTGATTCACCCCTCCACTTT
j_call: TRBJ1-3; clone_size: once; d_call: TRBD1; v_call: TRBV6-5; cdr3_aa: CASSYTHDRVGNTIYF; cdr3_nt: TGTGCCAGCAGTTACACCCATGACAGGGTTGGAAACACCATATATTTT
j_call: TRBJ1-2; clone_size: -; d_call: -; v_call: TRBV7-8; cdr3_aa: CASSAQQGTGGYTF; cdr3_nt: TGTGCCAGCAGCGCGCAACAGGGAACGGGCGGCTACACCTTC
j_call: TRBJ1-4; clone_size: -; d_call: TRBD1; v_call: TRBV2; cdr3_aa: CASIEDRVNEKLFF; cdr3_nt: TGTGCCAGCATCGAGGACAGGGTGAATGAAAAACTGTTTTTT
j_call: TRBJ1-2; clone_size: few; d_call: TRBD1; v_call: TRBV5-1; cdr3_aa: CASSDTGESGYGYTF; cdr3_nt: TGCGCCAGCAGCGACACAGGGGAATCGGGCTATGGCTACACCTTC
j_call: TRBJ2-2; clone_size: -; d_call: TRBD2; v_call: TRBV6-1; cdr3_aa: CASSEMGLVAGELFF; cdr3_nt: TGTGCCAGCAGTGAAATGGGACTAGTAGCTGGGGAGCTGTTTTTT
j_call: TRBJ2-7; clone_size: -; d_call: TRBD1; v_call: TRBV18; cdr3_aa: CASSPSVVRDRGTYEQYF; cdr3_nt: TGTGCCAGCTCACCCTCCGTTGTCCGGGACAGGGGTACCTACGAGCAGTACTTC
j_call: TRBJ2-1; clone_size: -; d_call: -; v_call: TRBV27; cdr3_aa: CASSLPPGHSYNEQFF; cdr3_nt: TGTGCCAGCAGTCTCCCGCCGGGACACTCCTACAATGAGCAGTTCTTC
j_call: TRBJ2-3; clone_size: -; d_call: TRBD2; v_call: TRBV10-3; cdr3_aa: CAINTSGDTQYF; cdr3_nt: TGTGCCATCAATACTAGCGGGGATACGCAGTATTTT
j_call: TRBJ1-1; clone_size: -; d_call: TRBD1; v_call: TRBV18; cdr3_aa: CASSPRPLTGVNTEAFF; cdr3_nt: TGTGCCAGCTCACCTCGACCGCTTACAGGGGTGAACACTGAAGCTTTCTTT
j_call: TRBJ1-1; clone_size: -; d_call: TRBD1; v_call: TRBV12-3/TRBV12-4; cdr3_aa: CASSLWDSGEAFF; cdr3_nt: TGTGCCAGCAGTCTCTGGGACAGCGGTGAAGCTTTCTTT
j_call: TRBJ2-2; clone_size: -; d_call: -; v_call: TRBV6-2/TRBV6-3; cdr3_aa: CASSYSYRAGELFF; cdr3_nt: TGTGCCAGCAGTTACTCCTACAGGGCCGGGGAGCTGTTTTTT